This is a list of T cell receptor beta chains from one sample in a study of neoadjuvant nivolumab and ipilimumab in lung cancer. Assay used: immunoSEQ multiplex PCR; TCRdb lists only in-frame clones, some missing. The sample lists approximately 23,000 clones, more than 65% occurring once. Material: peripheral blood, obtained before neoadjuvant nivolumab, alone or with ipilimumab. These receptor sequences come from an adult with non-small cell lung cancer. CDR3s include the opening cysteine and the closing phenylalanine or tryptophan. The order of the fields is D gene, clone size, J gene, V gene, CDR3 DNA, CDR3 protein. D genes are given only for firm matches. Clone size is given for some rows only: seen once, a few or many times, or a class if the clone is expanded.

TRBD1	NA	TRBJ1-2	TRBV18	TGTGCCAGCTCACGCTCGGGACAGGGTAACTATGGCTACACCTTC	CASSRSGQGNYGYTF
TRBD2	NA	TRBJ2-7	TRBV5-1	TGCGCCAGCAGCTTGGTTAGCGGGAGATACGAGCAGTACTTC	CASSLVSGRYEQYF
TRBD2	few	TRBJ2-1	TRBV7-9	TGTGCCCTAGGTGGACTAGCGGTGGCCAGCTCCTACAATGAGCAGTTCTTC	CALGGLAVASSYNEQFF
NA	NA	TRBJ2-7	TRBV14	TGTGCCAGCAGCCAAGATGTCCAGTCCTACGAGCAGTACTTC	CASSQDVQSYEQYF
TRBD1	NA	TRBJ1-5	TRBV11-2	TGTGCCAGCAGCTTAGGGACAGGGGGCGGGCAGCCCCAGCATTTT	CASSLGTGGGQPQHF
NA	few	TRBJ1-1	TRBV4-3	TGCGCCAGCAGTACAGGGTTGAGCGCTGAAGCTTTCTTT	CASSTGLSAEAFF
NA	NA	TRBJ2-3	TRBV6-5	TGTGCCAGCAGTTCTCGGCTGAGCACAGATACGCAGTATTTT	CASSSRLSTDTQYF
NA	NA	TRBJ1-1	TRBV7-8	TGTGCCAGCAGCTCTTCGTGGGCGAACACTGAAGCTTTCTTT	CASSSSWANTEAFF
NA	NA	TRBJ2-1	TRBV7-7	TGTGCTAGCAGCTTTCTCGTGGGGGGTGAGCAGTTCTTC	CASSFLVGGEQFF
TRBD1	NA	TRBJ2-1	TRBV14	TGTGCCAGCAGCCAACAGACAGGGGGCAATGAGCAGTTCTTC	CASSQQTGGNEQFF
NA	NA	TRBJ2-7	TRBV5-4	TGTGCCAGCAGCTTAAGGGGAGAGCAGTACTTC	CASSLRGEQYF
NA	once	TRBJ1-4	TRBV18	TGTGCCAGCTCTCTAGAAGGGCTCTCTGAAAAACTGTTTTTT	CASSLEGLSEKLFF
NA	NA	TRBJ2-1	TRBV7-7	TGTGCTAGCAGCCGAAACCCAGGGAATGAGCAGTTCTTC	CASSRNPGNEQFF
NA	NA	TRBJ1-5	TRBV9	TGTGCCAGCAGCGCCGGGGCCCGGGGGCCCCAGCATTTT	CASSAGARGPQHF
TRBD1	few	TRBJ2-7	TRBV29-1	TGCAGCGGGGGGGACAGGGATAACGAGCAGTACTTC	CSGGDRDNEQYF
NA	NA	TRBJ1-5	TRBV14	TGTGCCAGCAGCCAGGGCGCGGATCAGCCCCAGCATTTT	CASSQGADQPQHF
TRBD2	NA	TRBJ2-3	TRBV11-3	TGTGCCAGCACTTCTAGGACTAGCGGAACCGCGGCAGATACGCAGTATTTT	CASTSRTSGTAADTQYF
NA	once	TRBJ2-3	TRBV11-3	TGTGCCAGCAGCTTACGCGACAGTAGCACAGATACGCAGTATTTT	CASSLRDSSTDTQYF
NA	NA	TRBJ2-3	TRBV7-9	TGTGCCAGCAGACGGTCTGGAGCAGATACGCAGTATTTT	CASRRSGADTQYF
TRBD1	NA	TRBJ1-1	TRBV11-2	TGTGCCAGCAGCTCGCTAAGGGGACAGGGGGGAACTGAAGCTTTCTTT	CASSSLRGQGGTEAFF
NA	NA	TRBJ1-2	TRBV5-4	TGTGCCAGCAGCTTGGGCTGGGAGGCGCTTGGCTACACCTTC	CASSLGWEALGYTF
NA	NA	TRBJ2-2	TRBV2	TGTGCCAGCACGGCCGGCGGGGAGCTGTTTTTT	CASTAGGELFF
TRBD2	once	TRBJ2-5	TRBV5-1	TGCGCCAGCAGAGTTGCCGGGACTACCGAGGAGACCCAGTACTTC	CASRVAGTTEETQYF
NA	NA	TRBJ1-1	TRBV9	TGTGCCAGCAGCTCCCCGGGCCCCCCCGAAGTTTTCTTT	CASSSPGPPEVFF
NA	NA	TRBJ1-1	TRBV5-1	TGCGCCAGCAGCTTTTTAGCGGTGGGGACTGAAGCTTTCTTT	CASSFLAVGTEAFF
TRBD2	NA	TRBJ2-7	TRBV27	TGTGCCAGCAGTTCGGGACTAGCGGGAGGTTACGAGCAGTACTTC	CASSSGLAGGYEQYF
NA	NA	TRBJ1-5	TRBV12-5	TGTGCTAGTGGTTTCGGGCGGTCAGGGCAGCCCCAGCATTTT	CASGFGRSGQPQHF
TRBD1	NA	TRBJ1-1	TRBV7-3	TGTGCCAGCAGCCCCGGACAGGGTGAAGCTTTCTTT	CASSPGQGEAFF
NA	few	TRBJ2-3	TRBV11-2	TGTGCCACAGGACGGATTCTCACAGATACGCAGTATTTT	CATGRILTDTQYF
NA	NA	TRBJ1-1	TRBV4-3	TGCGCCAGCAGCCAAGACCGGAACACTGAAGCTTTCTTT	CASSQDRNTEAFF
NA	NA	TRBJ2-7	TRBV7-9	TGTGCCAGCAGCTTAGCGAGAGCAGACGAGCAGTACTTC	CASSLARADEQYF